The present T cell receptor (beta chain) was sequenced within a study of blood T cell repertoires in COVID-19. Study-level information: The United States, Italy and Spain were the sources of the acute and convalescent COVID-19 samples. T cells, B-cell-depleted T cells, or PBMCs provided the cDNA or gDNA that served as material.

Germline CDR1 reads SGHDT; CDR2 reads YYEEEE. This CDR3 comprises 14 residues. Between the trimmed V and J ends, which lost 0 bases and 8 bases, there was a span of 14 bases. Measured with immunoSEQ multiplex PCR; TCRdb has only the in-frame clones, and not every one. The sample holds fewer than 300,000 clones; about nine tenths are singletons and the top ten take about 2%. The chain is built from TRBV5-6 and TRBJ1-2; D is unclear. The sequence was obtained from a woman aged 40 to 50 with acute COVID-19. Material for sequencing was PBMCs or T cells enriched from blood (not recorded which). The CDR3 DNA is TGTGCCAGCAGCTTGGCTGGGCTCCTTGGGGGCTACACCTTC. Translation gives CASSLAGLLGGYTF.